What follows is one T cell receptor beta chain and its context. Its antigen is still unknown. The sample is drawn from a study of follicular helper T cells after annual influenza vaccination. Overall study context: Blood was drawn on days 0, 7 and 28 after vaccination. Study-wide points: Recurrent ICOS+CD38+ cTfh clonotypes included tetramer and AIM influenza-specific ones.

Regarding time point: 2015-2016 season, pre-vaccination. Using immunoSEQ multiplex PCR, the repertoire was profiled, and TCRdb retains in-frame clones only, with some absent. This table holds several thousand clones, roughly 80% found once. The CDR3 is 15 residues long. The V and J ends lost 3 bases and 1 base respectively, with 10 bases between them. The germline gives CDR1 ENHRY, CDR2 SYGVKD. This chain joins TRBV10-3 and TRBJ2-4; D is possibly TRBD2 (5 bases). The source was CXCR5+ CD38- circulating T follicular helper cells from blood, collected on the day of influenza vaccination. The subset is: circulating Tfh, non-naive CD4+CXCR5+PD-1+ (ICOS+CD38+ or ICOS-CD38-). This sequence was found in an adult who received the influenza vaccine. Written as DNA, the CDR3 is TGTGCCATCAGTGAAGCCGGGGAGGCCAAAAACATTCAGTACTTC. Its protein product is CAISEAGEAKNIQYF.